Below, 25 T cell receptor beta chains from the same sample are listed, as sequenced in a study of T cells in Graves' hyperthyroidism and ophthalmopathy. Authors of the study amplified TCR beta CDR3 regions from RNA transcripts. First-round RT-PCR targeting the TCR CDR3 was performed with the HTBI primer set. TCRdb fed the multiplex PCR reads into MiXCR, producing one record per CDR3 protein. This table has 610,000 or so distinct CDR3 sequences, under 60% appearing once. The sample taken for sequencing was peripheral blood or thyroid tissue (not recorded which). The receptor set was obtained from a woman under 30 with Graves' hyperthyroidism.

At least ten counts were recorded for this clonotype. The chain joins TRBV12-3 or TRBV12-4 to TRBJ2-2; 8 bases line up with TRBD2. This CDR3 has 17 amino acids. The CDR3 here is CVSPAGVIRPNTGELFF. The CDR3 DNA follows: TGTGTCTCTCCAGCGGGAGTGATCCGGCCGAACACCGGGGAGCTGTTTTTT.

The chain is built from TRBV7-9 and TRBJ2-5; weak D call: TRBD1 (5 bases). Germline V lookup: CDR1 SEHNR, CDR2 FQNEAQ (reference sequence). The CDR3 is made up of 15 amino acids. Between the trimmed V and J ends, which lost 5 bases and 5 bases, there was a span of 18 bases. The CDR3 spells CASSQEASGMETQYF. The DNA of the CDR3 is TGTGCCAGCAGCCAAGAAGCGTCAGGGATGGAGACCCAGTACTTC.

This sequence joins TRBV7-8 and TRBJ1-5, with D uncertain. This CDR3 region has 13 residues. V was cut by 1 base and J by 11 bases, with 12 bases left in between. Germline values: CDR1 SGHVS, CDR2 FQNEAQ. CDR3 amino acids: CASSLVLEETQHF. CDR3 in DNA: TGTGCCAGCAGCTTAGTCTTGGAAGAGACCCAGCATTTT.

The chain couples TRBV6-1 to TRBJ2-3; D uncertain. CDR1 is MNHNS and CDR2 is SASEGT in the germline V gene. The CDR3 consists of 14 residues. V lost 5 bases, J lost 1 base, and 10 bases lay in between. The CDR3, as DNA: TGTGCCAGCAGTTATGGGCAGGGCACAGATACGCAGTATTTT. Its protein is CASSYGQGTDTQYF.

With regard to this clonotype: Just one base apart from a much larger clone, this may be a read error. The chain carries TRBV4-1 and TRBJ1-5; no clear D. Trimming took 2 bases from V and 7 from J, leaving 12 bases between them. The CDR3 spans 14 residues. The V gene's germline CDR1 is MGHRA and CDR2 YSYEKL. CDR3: CASSQTVNPQPQHF. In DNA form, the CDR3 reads TGCGCCAGCAGCCAAACGGTAAACCCGCAGCCCCAGCATTTT.

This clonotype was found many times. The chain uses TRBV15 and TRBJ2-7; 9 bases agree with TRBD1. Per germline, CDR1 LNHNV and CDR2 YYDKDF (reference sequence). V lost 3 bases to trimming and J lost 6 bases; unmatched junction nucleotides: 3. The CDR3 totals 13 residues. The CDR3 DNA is TGTGCCACCAGCAGGGGGACAGGGCTCGAGCAGTACTTC. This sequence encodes CATSRGTGLEQYF.

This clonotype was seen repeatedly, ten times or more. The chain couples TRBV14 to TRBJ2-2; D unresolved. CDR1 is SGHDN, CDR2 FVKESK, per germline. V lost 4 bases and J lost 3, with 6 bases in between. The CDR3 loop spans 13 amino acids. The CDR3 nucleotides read TGTGCCAGCAGCCCGGAGCACACCGGGGAGCTGTTTTTT. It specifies CASSPEHTGELFF.

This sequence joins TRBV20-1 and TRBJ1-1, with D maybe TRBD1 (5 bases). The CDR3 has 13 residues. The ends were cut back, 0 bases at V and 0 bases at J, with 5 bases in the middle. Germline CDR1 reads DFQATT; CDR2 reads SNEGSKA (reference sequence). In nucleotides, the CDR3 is TGCAGTGCTAGAGACAGGGTGAACACTGAAGCTTTCTTT. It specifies CSARDRVNTEAFF.

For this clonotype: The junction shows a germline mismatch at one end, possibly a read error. Here the CDR3 DNA reads TGTGCCAGCAGCTTAATCTCCGGACTAGTTGCATTCTTC. It encodes CASSLISGLVAFF. The V and J genes are TRBV11-2 and TRBJ2-7, with 7 positions matching TRBD2. The length of the CDR3 is 13 residues. Looked up from germline, CDR1 is SGHAT and CDR2 is FQNNGV. The full variable domain, its missing parts supplied by reference TRBV11-2 and TRBJ2-7, is EAGVAQSPRYKIIEKRQSVAFWCNPISGHATLYWYQQILGQGPKLLIQFQNNGVVDDSQLPKDRFSAERLKGVDSTLKIQPAKLEDSAVYLCASSLISGLVAFFGPGTRLTVT.

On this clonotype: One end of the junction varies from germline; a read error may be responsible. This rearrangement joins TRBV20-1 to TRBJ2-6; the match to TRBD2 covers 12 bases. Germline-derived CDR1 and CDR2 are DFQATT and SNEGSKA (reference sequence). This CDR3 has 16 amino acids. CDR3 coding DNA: TGTAGTGCTATCAGACTAGCGGGGGTGGGGGCCAACGTCCTGACTTTC. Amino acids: CSAIRLAGVGANVLTF.

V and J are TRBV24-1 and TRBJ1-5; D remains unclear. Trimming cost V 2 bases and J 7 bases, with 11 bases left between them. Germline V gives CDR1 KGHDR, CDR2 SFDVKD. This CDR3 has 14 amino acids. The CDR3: CATSDWKAAQPQHF. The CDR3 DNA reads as TGTGCCACCAGTGATTGGAAAGCCGCCCAGCCCCAGCATTTT.

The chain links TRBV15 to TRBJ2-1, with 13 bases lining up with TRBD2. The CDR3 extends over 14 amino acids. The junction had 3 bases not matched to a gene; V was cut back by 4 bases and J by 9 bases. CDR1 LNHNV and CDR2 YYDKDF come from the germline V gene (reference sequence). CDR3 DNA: TGTGCCACCAGCACCCGGACTAGCGGGGGTGAGCAGTTCTTC. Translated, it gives CATSTRTSGGEQFF.

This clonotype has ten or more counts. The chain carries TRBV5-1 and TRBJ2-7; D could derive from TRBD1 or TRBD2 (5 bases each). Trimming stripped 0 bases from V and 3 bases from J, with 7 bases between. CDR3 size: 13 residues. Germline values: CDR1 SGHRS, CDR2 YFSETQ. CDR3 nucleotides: TGCGCCAGCAGCTTGGCGGGGCACTACGAGCAGTACTTC. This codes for CASSLAGHYEQYF.

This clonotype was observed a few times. CDR3 coding DNA: TGTGCCAGCAGCTTAACCCCAGGGGAGACCCAGTACTTC. Residues: CASSLTPGETQYF. The J gene is TRBJ2-5, the V gene TRBV7-3, with D tentatively TRBD1 (5 bases). Germline CDR1 and CDR2: SGHTA and FQGTGA. The CDR3 is 13 amino acids. Trimming cost V 0 bases and J 5 bases, with 7 bases left between them.

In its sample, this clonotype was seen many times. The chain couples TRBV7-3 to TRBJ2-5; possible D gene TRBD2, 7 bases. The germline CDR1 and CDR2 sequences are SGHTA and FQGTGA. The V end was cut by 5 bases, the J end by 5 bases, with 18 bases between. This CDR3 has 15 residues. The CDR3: CASSASRGAGETQYF. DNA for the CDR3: TGTGCCAGCAGCGCAAGTCGGGGGGCCGGCGAGACCCAGTACTTC. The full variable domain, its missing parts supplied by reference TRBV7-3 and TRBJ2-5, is GAGVSQTPSNKVTEKGKYVELRCDPISGHTALYWYRQSLGQGPEFLIYFQGTGAADDSGLPNDRFFAVRPEGSVSTLKIQRTERGDSAVYLCASSASRGAGETQYFGPGTRLLVL.

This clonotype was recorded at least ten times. CDR3 sequence (DNA): TGTGCCACCAGTGTCGCCCCCAGGGTTTGGACTGAAGCTTTCTTT. This encodes CATSVAPRVWTEAFF. This sequence joins TRBV24-1 and TRBJ1-1; weak D call: TRBD1 (5 bases). The V end was cut by 5 bases, the J end by 5 bases, with 17 bases between. Per germline, CDR1 KGHDR and CDR2 SFDVKD. This CDR3 comprises 15 residues.

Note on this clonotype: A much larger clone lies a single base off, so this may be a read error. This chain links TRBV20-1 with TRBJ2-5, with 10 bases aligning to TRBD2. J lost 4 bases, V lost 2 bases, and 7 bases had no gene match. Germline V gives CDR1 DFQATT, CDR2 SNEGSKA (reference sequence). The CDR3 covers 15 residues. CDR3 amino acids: CSARPGLANRETQYF. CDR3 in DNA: TGCAGTGCTAGACCGGGACTAGCGAATCGAGAGACCCAGTACTTC.

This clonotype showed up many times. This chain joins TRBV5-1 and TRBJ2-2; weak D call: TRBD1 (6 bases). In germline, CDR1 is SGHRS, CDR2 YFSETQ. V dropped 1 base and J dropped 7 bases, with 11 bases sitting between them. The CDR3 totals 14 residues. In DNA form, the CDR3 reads TGCGCCAGCAGCTTGTACAGGGAAGACGGGGAGCTGTTTTTT. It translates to CASSLYREDGELFF.

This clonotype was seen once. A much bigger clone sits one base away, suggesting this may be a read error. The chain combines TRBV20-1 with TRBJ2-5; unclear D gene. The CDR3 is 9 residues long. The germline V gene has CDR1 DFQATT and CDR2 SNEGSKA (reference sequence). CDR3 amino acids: CSAREIQYF. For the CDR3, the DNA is TGCAGTGCTAGAGAGATCCAGTACTTC.

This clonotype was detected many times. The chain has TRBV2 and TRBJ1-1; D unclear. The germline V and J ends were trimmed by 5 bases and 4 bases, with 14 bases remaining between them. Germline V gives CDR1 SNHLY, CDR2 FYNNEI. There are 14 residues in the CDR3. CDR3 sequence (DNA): TGTGCCAGCAGTAAGATAGCGGGTCGCACTGAAGCTTTCTTT. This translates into CASSKIAGRTEAFF.

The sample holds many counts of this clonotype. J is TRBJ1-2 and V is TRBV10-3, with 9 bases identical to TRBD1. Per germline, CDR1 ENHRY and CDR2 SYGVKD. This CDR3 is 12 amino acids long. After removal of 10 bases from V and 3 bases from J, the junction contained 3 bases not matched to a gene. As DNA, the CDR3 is TGTGCCACGGGACAGGGAGACTATGGCTACACCTTC. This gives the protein CATGQGDYGYTF.

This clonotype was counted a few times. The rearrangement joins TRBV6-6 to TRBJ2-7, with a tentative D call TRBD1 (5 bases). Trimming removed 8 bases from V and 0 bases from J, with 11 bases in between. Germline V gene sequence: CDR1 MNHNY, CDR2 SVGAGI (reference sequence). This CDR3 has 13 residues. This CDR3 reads CASARDSSYEQYF. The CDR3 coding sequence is TGTGCCAGCGCTCGAGACAGCTCCTACGAGCAGTACTTC.

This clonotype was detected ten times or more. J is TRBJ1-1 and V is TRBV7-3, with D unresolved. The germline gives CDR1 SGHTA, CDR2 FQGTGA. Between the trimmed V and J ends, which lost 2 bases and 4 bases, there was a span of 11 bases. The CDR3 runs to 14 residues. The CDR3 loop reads CASSLSAASTEAFF. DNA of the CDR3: TGTGCCAGCAGCTTATCAGCCGCTAGCACTGAAGCTTTCTTT.

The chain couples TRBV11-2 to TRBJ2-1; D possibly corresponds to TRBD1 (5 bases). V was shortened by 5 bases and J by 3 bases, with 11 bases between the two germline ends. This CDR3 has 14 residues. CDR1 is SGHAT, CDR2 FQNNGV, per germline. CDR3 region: CASSILTDYNEQFF. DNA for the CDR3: TGTGCCAGCAGCATCCTGACAGACTACAATGAGCAGTTCTTC.

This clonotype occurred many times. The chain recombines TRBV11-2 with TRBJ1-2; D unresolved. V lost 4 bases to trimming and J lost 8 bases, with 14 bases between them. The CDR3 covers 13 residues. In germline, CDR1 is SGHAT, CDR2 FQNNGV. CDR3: CASSSLPAWGYTF. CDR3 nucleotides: TGTGCCAGCAGCTCCCTCCCGGCGTGGGGCTACACCTTC.